The 5 T cell receptor beta chains presented below share a single source sample, sequenced in a study of T cells in Graves' hyperthyroidism and ophthalmopathy. The CDR3 regions of TCR beta were amplified from RNA transcripts. The HTBI primer set served for first-round RT-PCR of the TCR CDR3. One entry per CDR3 protein results from TCRdb running MiXCR on the multiplex PCR reads. Here the sample spans hundreds of thousands of distinct CDR3 sequences, 14% being singletons. Sequences were obtained from blood. The origin of the receptors is a woman aged 18-29 years with Graves' hyperthyroidism.

V and J are TRBV28 and TRBJ2-7, with D perhaps being TRBD1 or TRBD2 (5 bases each). V lost 4 bases and J 4 bases, leaving 11 bases between the germline ends. CDR1 is MDHEN, CDR2 SYDVKM, per germline. CDR3 length equals 13 residues. The CDR3: CASSWDRSYEQYF. The DNA of the CDR3 is TGTGCCAGCAGTTGGGACCGATCATACGAGCAGTACTTC.

This clonotype has at least ten counts. The chain recombines TRBV30 with TRBJ2-2, with D unclear. V was cut by 4 bases and J by 3 bases, with 6 bases left in between. This CDR3 contains 12 residues. CDR1 GTSNPN and CDR2 SVGIG come from the germline V gene (reference sequence). The CDR3, as DNA: TGTGCCTGGAATGAGTACACCGGGGAGCTGTTTTTT. It yields the protein CAWNEYTGELFF.

There are many counts of this clonotype. V gene TRBV6-1 combines with J gene TRBJ2-7; D possibly corresponds to TRBD1 (6 bases). Germline V lookup: CDR1 MNHNS, CDR2 SASEGT. The CDR3 runs to 15 residues. V lost 6 bases and J 2 bases, leaving 17 bases between the germline ends. The CDR3 sequence: CASSDTGSHTYEQYF. CDR3 nucleotide sequence: TGTGCCAGCAGCGACACAGGGTCCCATACCTACGAGCAGTACTTC.

This clonotype was found a few times. V and J are TRBV19 and TRBJ2-7; unclear D gene. Deletions cut 1 base from V and 5 bases from J, with 12 bases between. Germline CDR1 is LNHDA and CDR2 is SQIVND (reference sequence). The CDR3 spans 14 residues. CDR3 bases: TGTGCCAGTAGTATAGTTGGGAATACCCACGAGCAGTACTTC. As protein: CASSIVGNTHEQYF. Together with reference TRBV19 and TRBJ2-7, the CDR3 gives the full variable domain: DGGITQSPKYLFRKEGQNVTLSCEQNLNHDAMYWYRQDPGQGLRLIYYSQIVNDFQKGDIAEGYSVSREKKESFPLTVTSAQKNPTAFYLCASSIVGNTHEQYFGPGTRLTVT.

The rearrangement links TRBV24-1 to TRBJ2-2; possible D gene TRBD1, 5 bases. Per the germline V gene, CDR1 is KGHDR and CDR2 is SFDVKD. The CDR3 consists of 15 residues. V was cut by 5 bases and J by 4 bases, with 13 bases left in between. The CDR3: CATSAAGFGTGELFF. Written as DNA, the CDR3 is TGTGCCACCAGTGCCGCAGGGTTCGGCACCGGGGAGCTGTTTTTT.